This entry features one T cell receptor (beta chain) sequence. This entry is derived from a study of blood T cell repertoires in COVID-19. Study in general: COVID-19 samples collected from the United States, Italy and Spain covered acute and convalescent phases. From T cells, B-cell-depleted T cells, or PBMCs came the material, which was cDNA or gDNA.

Original methodology: Amplifying reference gene primers gave estimates of nucleated cell counts. TCRdb's copy holds only in-frame clones and misses some; the assay was immunoSEQ multiplex PCR. D and trimming were read from the DNA, whereas the V and J calls and clone size are those reported in that table. In the table there are roughly 21,000 clones, roughly 85% of which are singletons. The germline V and J ends were trimmed by 0 bases and 0 bases, with 15 bases remaining between them. CDR1 and CDR2 (germline): LNHNV, YYDKDF (reference sequence). CDR3 length: 18 amino acids. The genes are TRBV15 and TRBJ2-4; tentative D call: TRBD1 (6 bases). Specimen: peripheral blood. This sequence was found in a human donor in a cohort sampled during active COVID-19. For the CDR3, the DNA is TGTGCCACCAGCAGAGAGGTGGGACACCTTCTAGCCAAAAACATTCAGTACTTC. This codes for CATSREVGHLLAKNIQYF.